A selection of T cell receptor beta chains follows, all from one sample in a study of OX40 agonist ivuxolimab in advanced cancers. Sequencing was performed with immunoSEQ multiplex PCR; in TCRdb, only in-frame clones are kept and a portion is missing. The table shows roughly 72,000 clones, with 89% occurring only once. This specimen consisted of CD4+ or CD8+ T cells sorted from blood, obtained in a trial of the OX40 agonist ivuxolimab. The source of these receptors is an adult with an advanced solid tumor such as melanoma, head and neck, liver or kidney cancer. CDR3s include the opening cysteine and the closing phenylalanine or tryptophan. Fields, in order: V gene, CDR3 protein.

TRBV6-1 | CASRGQGSYNEQFF
TRBV28 | CASSSSTHSYEQYF
TRBV7-2 | CASSFLQEQYF
TRBV7-2 | CASSFGGERGEKLFF
TRBV5-4 | CASSFRQGARTPLHF
TRBV6-6 | CASSYFRNTEAFF
TRBV27 | CASSFTSPKRGGTDTQYF
TRBV28 | CATGLSTDTQYF
TRBV5-6 | CASSLDLNTEAFF
TRBV5-6 | CASSPMRSTRADTQYF
TRBV7-2 | CASSARRSSDTQYF